Reported below is one TCR beta chain. In the original processing: The assay estimated nucleated cells by amplifying reference gene primers. Only in-frame clones appear in the TCRdb table, and some are missing; sequencing was by immunoSEQ multiplex PCR. That table supplies the V and J calls and clone size; D and trimming were determined from the DNA. The repertoire includes roughly 80,000 clones, roughly 84% of them detected once, and approximately 2.9% sits in the top ten. This entry is derived from a study of blood T cell repertoires in COVID-19. Study-wide context: Collection of acute and convalescent COVID-19 samples took place in the United States, Italy and Spain. T cells, B-cell-depleted T cells, or PBMCs provided the cDNA or gDNA that served as material.

The V and J ends lost 8 bases and 4 bases, in that order; junction bases with no gene match: 6. CDR1 SNHLY and CDR2 FYNNEI come from the germline V gene. There are 13 residues in the CDR3. This TCR was sampled from a woman older than 75 with acute or convalescent COVID-19. The chain is built from TRBV2 and TRBJ1-2; 8 bases are shared with TRBD1. Sequenced input: peripheral blood. CDR3 sequence reads: CASLETGVYGYTF. The CDR3 nucleotides read TGTGCCAGCCTGGAGACAGGGGTCTATGGCTACACCTTC. The complete variable domain, with remaining parts taken from reference TRBV2 and TRBJ1-2, reads EPEVTQTPSHQVTQMGQEVILRCVPISNHLYFYWYRQILGQKVEFLVSFYNNEISEKSEIFDDQFSVERPDGSNFTLKIRSTKLEDSAMYFCASLETGVYGYTFGSGTRLTVV.